The 17 T cell receptor beta chains below all came from one sample that was sequenced in a study of T cell repertoires in cytomegalovirus infection. TCRdb reprocessed the reads via MiXCR and lists one record per CDR3 protein. The sample lists 140,000 to 150,000 distinct CDR3 sequences, more than 30% seen once, with about 52% in the top ten. These receptors lack a known antigen. Sequencing used CD8+ T cells from cultured PBMCs, obtained from culture after CMV antigen stimulation. These receptors were obtained from a human donor in good health (CMV status not recorded). Some clones in this sample may be carry-over from other donors' samples.

This clonotype was counted ten times or more. This chain joins TRBV12-3 or TRBV12-4 and TRBJ1-1; D is unclear. V was cut by 6 bases and J by 0 bases, with 11 bases left in between. This CDR3 region has 14 residues. The CDR3 DNA is TGTGCCAGCAGCGAACGGCCCATGAACACTGAAGCTTTCTTT. This gives the protein CASSERPMNTEAFF.

The V and J genes are TRBV7-6 and TRBJ1-1, with TRBD1 identical over 8 bases. V was pared by 6 bases and J by 4 bases, with 7 bases of the junction left unmatched. The germline V gene has CDR1 SGHVS and CDR2 FNYEAQ. The CDR3 is 14 amino acids. The CDR3 coding sequence is TGTGCCAGCAGTCCCGACAGGGGCATCACTGAAGCTTTCTTT. As protein: CASSPDRGITEAFF.

Only a few counts were recorded for this clonotype. CDR3 DNA sequence: TGTGCCAGCAGCCAAGTCAGGGGCCAAGCCTTAGCCAAAAACATTCAGTACTTC. Translating it yields CASSQVRGQALAKNIQYF. The J gene is TRBJ2-4, the V gene TRBV3-1, with D possibly matching TRBD1 (6 bases). V was shortened by 1 base and J by 0 bases, with 16 bases between the two germline ends. Germline V gives CDR1 LGHDT, CDR2 YNNKEL (reference sequence). The CDR3 runs 18 residues.

A note on this clonotype: A read error is likely, as this CDR3 ends without the conserved phenylalanine or tryptophan. The chain joins TRBV12-3 or TRBV12-4 to TRBJ2-1, with 8 nucleotides matching TRBD2. The CDR3 totals 15 residues. V gave up 2 bases and J gave up 7 bases; unmatched junction bases: 7. The CDR3 loop reads CASSLYGGGGNEQFL. CDR3 bases: TGTGCCAGCAGTTTATACGGGGGGGGCGGAAATGAGCAGTTCCTC.

The sample holds a few counts of this clonotype. This rearrangement joins TRBV7-6 to TRBJ1-5; 7 bases align to TRBD1. The CDR3 spans 18 residues. Germline assignment: CDR1 SGHVS and CDR2 FNYEAQ. The trim removed 0 bases at V and 0 bases at J, leaving 8 bases unmatched. This CDR3 reads CASSLAQGIGYSNQPQHF. The CDR3 DNA follows: TGTGCCAGCAGCTTAGCACAGGGGATAGGATATAGCAATCAGCCCCAGCATTTT.

This clonotype occurred a few times. The chain couples TRBV12-3 or TRBV12-4 to TRBJ2-2; D perhaps matches TRBD2 (5 bases). V dropped 0 bases and J dropped 7 bases, with 9 bases sitting between them. There are 14 residues in the CDR3. CDR3 sequence (DNA): TGTGCCAGCAGTTTAGCTAGCGCAAACGGGGAGCTGTTTTTT. Translating gives CASSLASANGELFF.

This chain connects TRBV20-1 to TRBJ1-5; D ambiguous. This CDR3 region has 13 residues. CDR1 DFQATT and CDR2 SNEGSKA come from the germline V gene (reference sequence). Trimming removed 0 bases from V and 2 bases from J, with 5 bases in between. CDR3 protein: CSARDWGNQPQHF. CDR3 nucleotide sequence: TGCAGTGCTAGAGATTGGGGCAATCAGCCCCAGCATTTT.

A remark on this clonotype: A read error may be the cause here, since a much bigger clone is one base away. This sequence joins TRBV6-2 or TRBV6-3 and TRBJ1-1, with D unresolved. The CDR3 spans 14 residues. Germline CDR1 MNHEY, CDR2 SVGEGT. CDR3 coding DNA: TGTGCCACCAGTTACGCCGGGCTCAACACTGAAGCTTTCTTT. Amino acids: CATSYAGLNTEAFF.

A few counts support this clonotype. V usage is TRBV4-1 and J usage is TRBJ2-7; 9 bases align to TRBD1. The CDR3 runs 15 residues. Germline trimming cut 6 bases from V and 3 bases from J; bases unmatched to any gene: 9. Per germline, CDR1 MGHRA and CDR2 YSYEKL. The DNA for the CDR3 is TGCGCCAGCAGATATTCTGAGACAGGGGGCTACGAGCAGTACTTC. As protein: CASRYSETGGYEQYF.

The chain recombines TRBV24-1 with TRBJ2-1, with TRBD2 as a possible D gene (7 bases). The length of the CDR3 is 16 residues. Trimming shortened V by 0 bases and J by 1 base, and 9 bases separated the two germline ends. CDR1 is KGHDR, CDR2 SFDVKD, per germline. CDR3 bases: TGTGCCACCAGTGATTTGGGGGGGGCATCCTACAATGAGCAGTTCTTC. Encoded protein: CATSDLGGASYNEQFF.

This clonotype has ten or more counts. The rearrangement joins TRBV7-2 to TRBJ1-2; no definite D call. Germline CDR1 and CDR2: SGHTA and FQGNSA. The length of the CDR3 is 12 residues. V gave up 7 bases and J gave up 5 bases, with 11 bases separating them. The CDR3 sequence: CASTDWGYGYTF. CDR3 DNA: TGTGCCAGCACCGACTGGGGATATGGCTACACCTTC.

This clonotype has only a few counts. CDR3 protein: CASSLAGAPNEQFF. The CDR3 DNA reads TGTGCCAGTAGTCTAGCGGGGGCTCCCAATGAGCAGTTCTTC. The rearrangement links TRBV19 to TRBJ2-1; 10 bases agree with TRBD2. The CDR3 extends over 14 amino acids. Germline CDR1 reads LNHDA; CDR2 reads SQIVND (reference sequence). V lost 5 bases and J lost 6; bases outside the gene matches: 4.

The genes are TRBV20-1 and TRBJ2-2; no clear D gene. This CDR3 is built from 14 residues. Germline loops: CDR1 DFQATT, CDR2 SNEGSKA (reference sequence). Trimming pared 3 bases from V and 0 bases from J, leaving 8 bases between. In nucleotides, the CDR3 is TGCAGTGCTAGTTCAAGCTCGAACACCGGGGAGCTGTTTTTT. This encodes CSASSSSNTGELFF.

This clonotype has ten or more counts. This chain connects TRBV7-7 to TRBJ2-1; the D gene could be TRBD1 or TRBD2 (5 bases each). The CDR3 is 14 amino acids. The V gene's germline CDR1 is SSHAT and CDR2 FNYEAQ (reference sequence). Trimming pared 3 bases from V and 8 bases from J, leaving 14 bases between. DNA for the CDR3: TGTGCCAGCAGCTTGGACACCTCCGGGGATGAGCAGTTCTTC. Protein product: CASSLDTSGDEQFF. Full variable domain (remainder filled in from reference TRBV7-7 and TRBJ2-1): GAGVSQSPRYKVTKRGQDVTLRCDPISSHATLYWYQQALGQGPEFLTYFNYEAQPDKSGLPSDRFSAERPEGSISTLTIQRTEQRDSAMYRCASSLDTSGDEQFFGPGTRLTVL.

This clonotype was seen repeatedly, ten times or more. The chain uses TRBV4-1 and TRBJ2-1; TRBD2 is a possible D gene (6 bases). Germline CDR1 reads MGHRA; CDR2 reads YSYEKL. This CDR3 is built from 17 residues. Trimming pared 0 bases from V and 8 bases from J, leaving 20 bases between. CDR3 in DNA: TGCGCCAGCAGCCAAGATAGTCTAGCGAGGCTCTGGGATGAGCAGTTCTTC. Its protein product is CASSQDSLARLWDEQFF.

The table lists this clonotype with a few counts. The chain combines TRBV4-2 with TRBJ2-7; 9 bases line up with TRBD2. Germline V lookup: CDR1 LGHNA, CDR2 YNFKEQ. V lost 2 bases to trimming and J lost 7 bases; unmatched junction nucleotides: 12. The CDR3 extends over 16 amino acids. CDR3 amino acids: CASSQPPAGGPLEQYF. Written as DNA, the CDR3 is TGTGCCAGCAGCCAACCACCGGCGGGGGGGCCGTTAGAGCAGTACTTC.

This clonotype has only a few counts. This rearrangement joins TRBV19 to TRBJ2-1; 9 nucleotides agree with TRBD2. The V and J ends lost 3 bases and 4 bases, in that order; junction bases with no gene match: 1. Germline loops: CDR1 LNHDA, CDR2 SQIVND (reference sequence). The CDR3 extends over 14 amino acids. CDR3 sequence reads: CASSILAGYNEQFF. The CDR3 coding sequence is TGTGCCAGTAGTATCCTAGCGGGGTACAATGAGCAGTTCTTC.